This TCR beta chain comes out of a study of T cells in Graves' hyperthyroidism and ophthalmopathy. RNA transcripts provided the source from which TCR beta CDR3 regions were amplified. TCR CDR3 regions were first amplified by RT-PCR with HTBI primers. Using its own MiXCR run on the multiplex PCR reads, TCRdb lists one record per CDR3 protein. Among 250,000 to 300,000 distinct CDR3 sequences listed, about 15% were seen once. Germline V gene data show CDR1 as SGHRS and CDR2 as YFSETQ. This CDR3 spans 12 amino acids. V shed 4 bases and J shed 5 bases, with 7 bases lying between them. The chain uses TRBV5-1 and TRBJ2-1; no definite D call. Specimen: blood. The receptor comes from a woman in her thirties or forties with Graves' hyperthyroidism that later progressed to Graves' ophthalmopathy. The CDR3 sequence is CASSTLNNEQFF. The CDR3 DNA reads TGCGCCAGCAGCACCCTTAACAATGAGCAGTTCTTC.